Below, 14 T cell receptor beta chains from the same sample are listed, as sequenced in a study of CD8 T cells in ankylosing spondylitis (TCRdb year 2017). No cognate antigen is known for these TCRs. The paper's findings and limits, for the study overall: A TCR beta motif of 8 or 9 highly homologous amino acid variants appeared characteristic of blood from ankylosing spondylitis patients.

Library prep was done by 5' RACE. The listed sequencing device is Illumina HiSeq 2500. TCRdb took the public reads, trimmed them with fastp at Q25, ran MiXCR for clone calling and kept in-frame beta chains. Each CDR3 protein appears once, grouped with its most common genes and DNA. The sample table records about 700,000 distinct CDR3 sequences; 15% to 20% of these occur just once. 15% to 20% of the sample is in the top ten clones. Sequencing was carried out using blood, either unsorted or a sorted T cell fraction (not recorded which). The receptors come from a male donor with ankylosing spondylitis.

This chain links TRBV6-2 or TRBV6-3 with TRBJ2-7; TRBD1 agrees at 7 bases. Trimming took 7 bases from V and 5 from J; bases not matched to a gene: 11. CDR1 is MNHEY, CDR2 SVGEGT, per germline. The CDR3 has 14 amino acids. DNA for the CDR3: TGTGCCAGCACGATCCCGGGACAGACGAACGAGCAGTACTTC. Translated, it gives CASTIPGQTNEQYF.

This clonotype was observed a handful of times. V usage is TRBV12-3 or TRBV12-4 and J usage is TRBJ1-2, with 8 bases matching TRBD1. V was pared by 5 bases and J by 5 bases, with 7 bases of the junction left unmatched. The CDR3 loop spans 14 amino acids. The CDR3 DNA sequence: TGTGCCAGCAGTCCCATTGGGACAGGATATGGCTACACCTTC. Its translation: CASSPIGTGYGYTF.

The V call is TRBV7-9, the J call TRBJ2-7; the D is unclear. Per the germline V gene, CDR1 is SEHNR and CDR2 is FQNEAQ (reference sequence). Trimming took off 4 bases at V and 5 bases at J, with 9 bases between the two ends. This CDR3 region has 12 residues. The CDR3 loop reads CASSYQPDEQYF. Written as DNA, the CDR3 is TGTGCCAGCAGCTACCAACCCGACGAGCAGTACTTC. Based on the CDR3 plus reference TRBV7-9 and TRBJ2-7, the full variable domain is DTGVSQNPRHKITKRGQNVTFRCDPISEHNRLYWYRQTLGQGPEFLTYFQNEAQLEKSRLLSDRFSAERPKGSFSTLEIQRTEQGDSAMYLCASSYQPDEQYFGPGTRLTVT.

V and J are TRBV20-1 and TRBJ2-5; D may be TRBD1 (5 bases). Trimming cost V 4 bases and J 5 bases, with 14 bases left between them. Germline loops: CDR1 DFQATT, CDR2 SNEGSKA (reference sequence). CDR3 length: 13 residues. DNA for the CDR3: TGCAGTGCTATGTCGGGTGGGGCCGAGACCCAGTACTTC. This codes for CSAMSGGAETQYF.

This clonotype was seen more than once but under ten times. This chain joins TRBV4-1 and TRBJ1-2; D gene ambiguous. This CDR3 comprises 17 residues. V was clipped by 1 base and J by 4 bases, with 19 bases between them. Germline-derived CDR1 and CDR2 are MGHRA and YSYEKL. DNA of the CDR3: TGCGCCAGCAGCCAAGGTCCTCTGCAGCCCGGCAGCTATGGCTACACCTTC. This codes for CASSQGPLQPGSYGYTF.

The chain has TRBV20-1 and TRBJ2-1; 11 nucleotides agree with TRBD2. Per the germline V gene, CDR1 is DFQATT and CDR2 is SNEGSKA (reference sequence). The CDR3 consists of 15 residues. J lost 9 bases, V lost 0 bases, and 7 bases had no gene match. CDR3 loop: CSARDRLAGRGEQFF. In DNA form, the CDR3 reads TGCAGTGCTAGAGATCGACTAGCGGGACGAGGTGAGCAGTTCTTC.

The gene calls are TRBV4-2 and TRBJ2-1, with D maybe TRBD1 (5 bases). CDR3 length equals 15 residues. Looked up from germline, CDR1 is LGHNA and CDR2 is YNFKEQ. Trimming left V 2 bases short and J 0 bases short, with 8 bases between. As DNA, the CDR3 is TGTGCCAGCAGCCAACCAGGGTTCTCCTACAATGAGCAGTTCTTC. Translated, it gives CASSQPGFSYNEQFF.

The V gene is TRBV9, the J gene TRBJ2-1; a possible D gene is TRBD2 (6 bases). CDR3 length: 18 residues. Deletions cut 0 bases from V and 0 bases from J, with 16 bases between. The germline V gene has CDR1 SGDLS and CDR2 YYNGEE. Written as DNA, the CDR3 is TGTGCCAGCAGCGTAGGTGTTGCGGGACCTCTCTCCTACAATGAGCAGTTCTTC. Translated, it gives CASSVGVAGPLSYNEQFF.

This clonotype came up a few times. V usage is TRBV20-1 and J usage is TRBJ1-1, with D uncertain. Germline V gene lookup returns CDR1 DFQATT and CDR2 SNEGSKA (reference sequence). V was cut by 2 bases and J by 8 bases, with 12 bases left in between. The CDR3 has 12 residues. CDR3 protein: CSARSGTGEAFF. The CDR3 DNA is TGCAGTGCTAGATCCGGAACGGGAGAAGCTTTCTTT.

This clonotype has more than one count but fewer than ten. The chain has TRBV5-4 and TRBJ2-2; 9 nucleotides align to TRBD1. The junction had 10 bases not matched to a gene; V was cut back by 0 bases and J by 1 base. Germline loops: CDR1 SGHNT, CDR2 YYREEE (reference sequence). CDR3 length: 19 amino acids. The DNA of the CDR3 is TGTGCCAGCAGCTTGGGGACCGGGACAGGGTGGTTGAACACCGGGGAGCTGTTTTTT. Translation gives CASSLGTGTGWLNTGELFF.

This chain joins TRBV7-9 and TRBJ2-7, with 7 nucleotides matching TRBD1. CDR1 and CDR2 from the germline V gene are SEHNR and FQNEAQ (reference sequence). The CDR3 totals 14 residues. V shed 4 bases and J 2 bases; nucleotides not matched to a gene: 5. The CDR3 loop reads CASSSRQGTYEQYF. As DNA, the CDR3 is TGTGCCAGCAGCTCCAGACAGGGAACCTACGAGCAGTACTTC.

This chain uses TRBV9 with TRBJ2-5; unclear D gene. Trimming cost V 0 bases and J 4 bases, with 10 bases left between them. The CDR3 consists of 14 residues. Germline V lookup: CDR1 SGDLS, CDR2 YYNGEE. The CDR3 reads CASSVGHPGETQYF. DNA of the CDR3: TGTGCCAGCAGCGTAGGGCACCCCGGAGAGACCCAGTACTTC.

The rearrangement uses TRBV2 and TRBJ2-1, with D perhaps assigned TRBD1 or TRBD2 (5 bases each). CDR1 and CDR2 from the germline V gene are SNHLY and FYNNEI. The CDR3 sequence is 14 residues long. Trimming took off 4 bases at V and 4 bases at J, with 11 bases between the two ends. In DNA, the CDR3 is TGTGCCAGCAGTGGGGACGGCGGGTACAATGAGCAGTTCTTC. Translating gives CASSGDGGYNEQFF.

This clonotype was recorded many times. The V and J genes are TRBV20-1 and TRBJ1-5; possible D gene TRBD1, 5 bases. Germline CDR1 DFQATT, CDR2 SNEGSKA (reference sequence). Trimming removed 5 bases from V and 1 base from J, with 12 bases in between. CDR3 length: 14 residues. The CDR3 region is CSAGSGTSNQPQHF. The CDR3 DNA follows: TGCAGTGCTGGTTCTGGGACGAGCAATCAGCCCCAGCATTTT.